The rows below give T cell receptor beta chains drawn from one sample of a study of blood T cells in healthy people across ages. TCRdb re-called the 5' RACE reads with MiXCR, one entry per CDR3 protein. The sample holds over 1,500,000 distinct CDR3 sequences, just under 50% seen once. The sequenced sample consisted of blood. These TCRs come from a woman aged 40 to 50 in good health. Both conserved end residues are trimmed from each CDR3. Each record gives: V gene, CDR3 length, J gene, D gene, CDR3 protein. The D gene is left open where the match is weak.

v_gene: TRBV5-1
len: 13
j_gene: TRBJ2-7
d_gene: NA
CDR3aa: ASSFLPASSYEQY

v_gene: TRBV29-1
len: 10
j_gene: TRBJ2-4
d_gene: NA
CDR3aa: SVDGQGDIQY

v_gene: TRBV5-1
len: 14
j_gene: TRBJ2-1
d_gene: NA
CDR3aa: ASSSPNEGPYNEQF

v_gene: TRBV4-3
len: 13
j_gene: TRBJ2-2
d_gene: NA
CDR3aa: ASSQQEAGTGELF

v_gene: TRBV6-6
len: 13
j_gene: TRBJ2-7
d_gene: TRBD1
CDR3aa: ASRGLGTGMYEQY

v_gene: TRBV5-1
len: 11
j_gene: TRBJ2-1
d_gene: NA
CDR3aa: ASSARPNNEQF

v_gene: TRBV20-1
len: 13
j_gene: TRBJ2-1
d_gene: TRBD2
CDR3aa: SARILAGGNNEQF

v_gene: TRBV4-1
len: 10
j_gene: TRBJ2-7
d_gene: NA
CDR3aa: ASSHPGREQY

v_gene: TRBV28
len: 10
j_gene: TRBJ2-3
d_gene: TRBD1
CDR3aa: ASGDSLNTQY

v_gene: TRBV4-2
len: 12
j_gene: TRBJ2-2
d_gene: NA
CDR3aa: ASAGAGKTGELF

v_gene: TRBV6-5
len: 14
j_gene: TRBJ2-7
d_gene: NA
CDR3aa: ASSYLLIGGIDEQY

v_gene: TRBV10-3
len: 12
j_gene: TRBJ2-5
d_gene: NA
CDR3aa: AIRGPSSTETQY

v_gene: TRBV6-5
len: 13
j_gene: TRBJ1-2
d_gene: NA
CDR3aa: ASSPGQFGFDGYT

v_gene: TRBV7-2
len: 10
j_gene: TRBJ1-2
d_gene: NA
CDR3aa: ASSFETYGYT

v_gene: TRBV2
len: 11
j_gene: NA
d_gene: NA
CDR3aa: ASNRTPMGEQY

v_gene: TRBV7-9
len: 14
j_gene: TRBJ1-4
d_gene: NA
CDR3aa: ASQRLQGIRNEKLF

v_gene: TRBV19
len: 15
j_gene: TRBJ2-1
d_gene: TRBD2
CDR3aa: ASESSGGVSSYNEQF

v_gene: TRBV12-3/TRBV12-4
len: 11
j_gene: TRBJ2-5
d_gene: TRBD2
CDR3aa: ASAGAGGETQY

v_gene: TRBV7-9
len: 11
j_gene: TRBJ2-4
d_gene: NA
CDR3aa: ASSPRGADIQY

v_gene: TRBV4-2
len: 13
j_gene: TRBJ2-1
d_gene: NA
CDR3aa: ASSQALSSYNEQF

v_gene: TRBV27
len: 15
j_gene: TRBJ2-3
d_gene: NA
CDR3aa: ASSRAGGALKTDTQY

v_gene: TRBV28
len: 12
j_gene: TRBJ2-7
d_gene: NA
CDR3aa: ASSPSPTAYEQY

v_gene: TRBV6-5
len: 10
j_gene: TRBJ2-4
d_gene: NA
CDR3aa: ASSYLGREQY

v_gene: TRBV27
len: 13
j_gene: TRBJ1-2
d_gene: NA
CDR3aa: ASSLSRTTNYGYT

v_gene: TRBV3-1
len: 14
j_gene: TRBJ2-3
d_gene: TRBD2
CDR3aa: ASSQSTRPSGTTQY

v_gene: TRBV6-2/TRBV6-3
len: 9
j_gene: TRBJ1-5
d_gene: NA
CDR3aa: ASGDGQPQH

v_gene: TRBV20-1
len: 9
j_gene: TRBJ1-2
d_gene: NA
CDR3aa: SATASNGYT

v_gene: TRBV20-1
len: 12
j_gene: TRBJ2-5
d_gene: TRBD1
CDR3aa: SARPDREYGTQY

v_gene: TRBV28
len: 14
j_gene: TRBJ2-7
d_gene: TRBD2
CDR3aa: ASSWGGAGDSYEQY

v_gene: TRBV7-9
len: 10
j_gene: TRBJ2-7
d_gene: TRBD1
CDR3aa: ASSPQTGGQY

v_gene: TRBV3-1
len: 13
j_gene: TRBJ2-1
d_gene: NA
CDR3aa: ASSQIQGGIDEQF

v_gene: TRBV10-3
len: 11
j_gene: TRBJ1-2
d_gene: TRBD1
CDR3aa: AISETGGNGYT

v_gene: TRBV28
len: 14
j_gene: TRBJ2-4
d_gene: TRBD1
CDR3aa: ASSLPGQVESNIQY

v_gene: TRBV6-5
len: 11
j_gene: TRBJ2-3
d_gene: TRBD1
CDR3aa: ASSYIGQGTQY

v_gene: TRBV6-2/TRBV6-3
len: 14
j_gene: TRBJ2-7
d_gene: NA
CDR3aa: ASSYDPRGLDYEQY

v_gene: TRBV5-1
len: 13
j_gene: TRBJ2-1
d_gene: TRBD1
CDR3aa: ASSIADRAYNEQF

v_gene: TRBV6-5
len: 10
j_gene: TRBJ2-3
d_gene: NA
CDR3aa: ASSQVREAQY

v_gene: TRBV5-6
len: 10
j_gene: TRBJ2-7
d_gene: NA
CDR3aa: ASSPGQYEQY

v_gene: TRBV12-3/TRBV12-4
len: 13
j_gene: TRBJ2-1
d_gene: NA
CDR3aa: ASSFSSYSYNEQF

v_gene: TRBV25-1
len: 15
j_gene: TRBJ2-5
d_gene: TRBD2
CDR3aa: ASSESQGLAGWETQY

v_gene: TRBV5-1
len: 13
j_gene: TRBJ2-3
d_gene: NA
CDR3aa: ASSLVSGSTDTQY

v_gene: TRBV7-9
len: 12
j_gene: TRBJ1-4
d_gene: NA
CDR3aa: ASGRGEWNEKLF